The 30 T cell receptor beta chains below come from one sample, sequenced in a study of T-cell reconstitution after alpha-beta-depleted transplantation in children. Unique molecular identifiers tagged the TCRbeta library. From the PCR reads, TCRdb called clonotypes with MiXCR, one entry per CDR3 protein. The sample contains under 850,000 distinct CDR3 sequences, 13% of which appear only once. Sequences were derived from PBMCs, sampled before TCRalphabeta/CD19-depleted stem cell transplant. Receptors originate from a girl aged 2 to 10 with congenital amegakaryocytic thrombocytopenia, due to receive a stem cell transplant.

This clonotype was seen repeatedly, ten times or more. This sequence joins TRBV20-1 and TRBJ2-2, with D hard to call. The germline V gene encodes CDR1 DFQATT and CDR2 SNEGSKA (reference sequence). The CDR3 sequence is 17 residues long. Trimming shortened V by 3 bases and J by 7 bases, and 24 bases separated the two germline ends. The CDR3 DNA reads as TGCAGTGCTAGGGCCCTTGCCGGGTCTTCCATTGACGGGGAGCTGTTTTTT. This translates into CSARALAGSSIDGELFF.

This clonotype was counted only a few times. The chain links TRBV20-1 to TRBJ2-1, with D perhaps given as TRBD1 or TRBD2 (6 bases each). This CDR3 is built from 14 residues. Trimming took off 3 bases at V and 7 bases at J, with 16 bases between the two ends. Germline-derived CDR1 and CDR2 are DFQATT and SNEGSKA (reference sequence). The CDR3 region has the DNA TGCAGTGCTAGGGAGGTAGGGGGGAGGAATGAGCAGTTCTTC. Protein: CSAREVGGRNEQFF.

This clonotype was observed a few times. The chain carries TRBV7-9 and TRBJ2-1; weak D call: TRBD1 (6 bases). The CDR3 is 11 residues long. V shed 4 bases and J shed 14 bases, with 12 bases lying between them. Germline V gives CDR1 SEHNR, CDR2 FQNEAQ (reference sequence). The CDR3, as DNA: TGTGCCAGCAGCTCAACAGGGTGGGAGTTCTTC. It is translated as CASSSTGWEFF.

The V and J genes are TRBV4-1 and TRBJ2-1; 7 bases are shared with TRBD2. J was trimmed by 5 bases and V by 4 bases; bases with no gene match: 8. From germline, CDR1 is MGHRA and CDR2 YSYEKL. The CDR3 totals 15 residues. DNA for the CDR3: TGCGCCAGCAGCCCAATTATCGGACTAGACAATGAGCAGTTCTTC. It is translated as CASSPIIGLDNEQFF.

V gene TRBV10-3 combines with J gene TRBJ2-7, with 15 nucleotides matching TRBD2. The CDR3 runs 17 residues. J gave up 5 bases and V 6 bases, and 11 bases lay outside the gene matches. The germline V gene has CDR1 ENHRY and CDR2 SYGVKD. The CDR3 reads CAIRNGLAGGGSHEQYF. The CDR3 nucleotides read TGTGCCATCAGAAACGGACTAGCGGGAGGGGGTAGCCACGAGCAGTACTTC.

The sample holds many counts of this clonotype. The rearrangement uses TRBV20-1 and TRBJ1-2; TRBD1 matches at 8 bases. There are 13 residues in the CDR3. Germline loops: CDR1 DFQATT, CDR2 SNEGSKA (reference sequence). The J segment lost 5 bases and the V segment lost 6 bases, leaving 8 bases of the junction unmatched. This CDR3 reads CSALRQGFYGYTF. The CDR3 DNA follows: TGCAGTGCCCTCCGACAGGGGTTTTATGGCTACACCTTC.

The chain employs TRBV6-1 and TRBJ1-1; D possibly corresponds to TRBD1 (6 bases). Germline assignment: CDR1 MNHNS and CDR2 SASEGT. The CDR3 is 13 amino acids. Trimming took off 9 bases at V and 1 base at J, with 12 bases between the two ends. The CDR3 region is CASQGHQNTEAFF. CDR3 coding DNA: TGTGCCAGTCAGGGACACCAGAACACTGAAGCTTTCTTT.

This clonotype was observed many times. V usage is TRBV20-1 and J usage is TRBJ2-1, with 7 bases matching TRBD2. J lost 4 bases, V lost 3 bases, and 6 bases had no gene match. Germline V gene data show CDR1 as DFQATT and CDR2 as SNEGSKA (reference sequence). The length of the CDR3 is 14 residues. Here the CDR3 reads CSASGGGLYNEQFF. The CDR3 DNA is TGCAGTGCTAGTGGGGGGGGTCTTTACAATGAGCAGTTCTTC.

This clonotype was seen a few times. V is TRBV20-1 and J is TRBJ2-7; D perhaps matches TRBD2 (6 bases). Germline CDR1 is DFQATT and CDR2 is SNEGSKA (reference sequence). The CDR3 loop spans 13 amino acids. The CDR3 DNA reads TGCAGCCCTAGAGCGGGTCAAACCTACGAGCAGTACTTC. Its protein product is CSPRAGQTYEQYF.

As regards this clonotype: This may stem from a read error, because a much larger clone lies one nucleotide away. This chain connects TRBV15 to TRBJ2-1, with a weak D call TRBD2 (5 bases). The germline V and J ends were trimmed by 7 bases and 0 bases, with 10 bases remaining between them. This CDR3 has 14 residues. Germline V lookup: CDR1 LNHNV, CDR2 YYDKDF (reference sequence). The CDR3 DNA reads TGTGCCACCACGAGGGCCATCTCCTACAATGAGCAGTTCTTC. This sequence encodes CATTRAISYNEQFF.

This clonotype was counted at least ten times. The V gene is TRBV20-1, the J gene TRBJ2-1; D gene ambiguous. Between the trimmed V and J ends, which lost 0 bases and 3 bases, there was a span of 6 bases. Germline assignment: CDR1 DFQATT and CDR2 SNEGSKA (reference sequence). This CDR3 spans 13 amino acids. The CDR3 DNA reads as TGCAGTGCTAGAGATGACTTCTACAATGAGCAGTTCTTC. This translates into CSARDDFYNEQFF.

This clonotype was seen at least ten times. The chain is built from TRBV29-1 and TRBJ2-1, with D perhaps TRBD1 (5 bases). This CDR3 is 13 amino acids long. CDR1 and CDR2 (germline): SQVTM, ANQGSEA. Trimming removed 4 bases from V and 0 bases from J, with 7 bases in between. This CDR3 is CSVGQSSYNEQFF. The CDR3 bases are TGCAGCGTTGGACAGAGCTCCTACAATGAGCAGTTCTTC.

The chain joins TRBV5-1 to TRBJ2-7; 10 nucleotides align to TRBD2. J lost 3 bases, V lost 5 bases, and 5 bases had no gene match. CDR1 is SGHRS, CDR2 YFSETQ, per germline. The CDR3 is 14 residues long. DNA of the CDR3: TGCGCCAGCAGGTCTAGCGGGAGTTACTACGAGCAGTACTTC. It is translated as CASRSSGSYYEQYF.

The V and J genes are TRBV7-6 and TRBJ1-2, with D possibly being TRBD1 (6 bases). The ends were cut back, 2 bases at V and 6 bases at J, with 10 bases in the middle. This CDR3 is built from 13 residues. The germline V gene has CDR1 SGHVS and CDR2 FNYEAQ. The chain's CDR3 is CASSLQGTDGYTF. The CDR3 DNA sequence: TGTGCCAGCAGCTTACAGGGGACGGATGGCTACACCTTC. The entire variable domain, with the rest obtained from reference TRBV7-6 and TRBJ1-2, is as follows: GAGVSQSPRYKVTKRGQDVALRCDPISGHVSLYWYRQALGQGPEFLTYFNYEAQQDKSGLPNDRFSAERPEGSISTLTIQRTEQRDSAMYRCASSLQGTDGYTFGSGTRLTVV.

Only a few counts were recorded for this clonotype. The J gene is TRBJ1-1, the V gene TRBV10-3, with 8 bases fitting TRBD1. With 10 bases clipped from V and 7 bases from J, the junction kept 11 bases outside the gene matches. Germline-derived CDR1 and CDR2 are ENHRY and SYGVKD. This CDR3 is built from 13 residues. CDR3 DNA sequence: TGTGCCAATTTGGACAGGGAAAAGGGTGAAGCTTTCTTT. It yields the protein CANLDREKGEAFF.

For this clonotype: A junction end diverges from the germline sequence, so it may reflect a read error. The chain has TRBV6-1 and TRBJ2-7; D may be TRBD2 (6 bases). Germline V CDR1 and CDR2: MNHNS, SASEGT. The CDR3 totals 13 residues. CDR3 amino acids: CASRNTLEGIWHF. The CDR3 coding sequence is TGTGCCAGCAGAAATACCCTGGAGGGAATTTGGCACTTC.

In this sample, this clonotype turned up a few times. The chain has TRBV12-3 or TRBV12-4 and TRBJ2-1, with a possible D match to TRBD1 (6 bases). Trimming shortened V by 5 bases and J by 4 bases, and 15 bases separated the two germline ends. This CDR3 region has 15 residues. CDR3 sequence: CASSPPDRLYNEQFF. The DNA of the CDR3 is TGTGCCAGCAGTCCGCCGGACAGACTATACAATGAGCAGTTCTTC.

As for this clonotype: This may be a read error, as it is one base from a much larger clone. The chain couples TRBV5-1 to TRBJ1-6, with a weak D call TRBD1 (6 bases). CDR1 is SGHRS, CDR2 YFSETQ, per germline. V was clipped by 5 bases and J by 7 bases, with 13 bases between them. This CDR3 comprises 14 residues. The CDR3, as DNA: TGCGCCAGCAGGTTAGTGGGACACAATTCACCCCTCCACTTT. Translation: CASRLVGHNSPLHF.

The chain is built from TRBV19 and TRBJ2-5; D is uncertain. V was cut by 9 bases and J by 3 bases, with 14 bases left in between. Germline values: CDR1 LNHDA, CDR2 SQIVND (reference sequence). The CDR3 loop spans 13 amino acids. CDR3 sequence (DNA): TGTGCCAGCTCCAAGAACTCAAAAGAGACCCAGTACTTC. It encodes CASSKNSKETQYF.

This clonotype occurred many times. The chain recombines TRBV20-1 with TRBJ2-1; possibly TRBD1 for D (6 bases). Deletions cut 3 bases from V and 0 bases from J, with 9 bases between. Germline CDR1 reads DFQATT; CDR2 reads SNEGSKA (reference sequence). This CDR3 is built from 14 residues. The CDR3: CSASGTSSYNEQFF. The CDR3 nucleotides read TGCAGTGCTAGCGGGACATCCTCCTACAATGAGCAGTTCTTC.

This clonotype was counted at least ten times. The chain uses TRBV10-3 and TRBJ2-4; 12 bases match TRBD1. Trimming removed 6 bases from V and 7 bases from J; junction bases left unmatched: 1. There are 13 residues in the CDR3. Germline V CDR1 and CDR2: ENHRY, SYGVKD. The CDR3 loop reads CAISGTGGNIQYF. CDR3 bases: TGTGCCATCAGCGGGACAGGGGGCAACATTCAGTACTTC.

This sequence joins TRBV28 and TRBJ2-7; D not resolved. The CDR3 spans 13 residues. The germline CDR1 and CDR2 sequences are MDHEN and SYDVKM. Deletions cut 5 bases from V and 5 bases from J, with 13 bases between. DNA for the CDR3: TGTGCCAGCAGTGTCGGACCTCGGGACGAGCAGTACTTC. Protein: CASSVGPRDEQYF.

This clonotype was detected a few times. This rearrangement joins TRBV20-1 to TRBJ1-2, with TRBD1 identical over 7 bases. The V gene end was trimmed by 0 bases and the J gene end by 4 bases; junction bases not matched to a gene: 8. The CDR3 sequence is 15 residues long. The germline gives CDR1 DFQATT, CDR2 SNEGSKA (reference sequence). Here the CDR3 reads CSARDLATGSYGYTF. As DNA, the CDR3 is TGCAGTGCTAGAGATCTCGCGACAGGGAGCTATGGCTACACCTTC.

The V gene is TRBV27, the J gene TRBJ2-1; D is perhaps TRBD1 (7 bases). With 6 bases removed from V and 4 bases from J, the gap between germline ends came to 19 bases. The germline V gene encodes CDR1 MNHEY and CDR2 SMNVEV (reference sequence). This CDR3 region has 16 residues. The CDR3 is CASRTAQGREYNEQFF. In DNA, the CDR3 is TGTGCCAGCAGGACGGCACAGGGGCGGGAATACAATGAGCAGTTCTTC.

This chain connects TRBV7-9 to TRBJ2-7, with D uncertain. The CDR3 loop spans 13 amino acids. The V and J ends lost 5 bases and 2 bases respectively, with 10 bases between them. In germline, CDR1 is SEHNR, CDR2 FQNEAQ (reference sequence). The DNA for the CDR3 is TGTGCCAGCAGCGCCTATTATACCTACGAGCAGTACTTC. Translation gives CASSAYYTYEQYF.

In this sample, this clonotype turned up many times. The genes are TRBV20-1 and TRBJ2-5; 7 bases fit TRBD2. The CDR3 spans 14 residues. Germline trimming cut 0 bases from V and 7 bases from J; bases unmatched to any gene: 8. Germline CDR1 reads DFQATT; CDR2 reads SNEGSKA (reference sequence). CDR3 in DNA: TGCAGTGCTAGAGATCGTGCTAGCGGAGGGACCCAGTACTTC. Translating gives CSARDRASGGTQYF.

This clonotype was found a few times. V and J are TRBV5-6 and TRBJ2-1, with D possibly TRBD2 on 5 matching bases. Trimming removed 1 base from V and 13 bases from J, with 18 bases in between. The length of the CDR3 is 14 residues. Germline CDR1 and CDR2: SGHDT and YYEEEE. CDR3 protein: CASSLLDGTSVQFF. CDR3 DNA sequence: TGTGCCAGCAGCTTGTTAGACGGAACTAGTGTCCAGTTCTTC.

This clonotype was found many times. This chain connects TRBV12-3 or TRBV12-4 to TRBJ2-1, with 8 bases matching TRBD2. J gave up 0 bases and V 6 bases, and 7 bases lay outside the gene matches. CDR3 length: 16 amino acids. The CDR3 coding sequence is TGTGCCAGCAGACCGGGGCTAGCGGGCTCCTACAATGAGCAGTTCTTC. It specifies CASRPGLAGSYNEQFF.

This clonotype was picked up many times. The genes are TRBV5-1 and TRBJ2-7, with D possibly being TRBD1 (5 bases). The germline gives CDR1 SGHRS, CDR2 YFSETQ. Trimming left V 2 bases short and J 3 bases short, with 9 bases between. The CDR3 totals 13 residues. For the CDR3, the DNA is TGCGCCAGCAGCTTAAGGGGTATCTACGAGCAGTACTTC. This encodes CASSLRGIYEQYF. Filled out from reference TRBV5-1 and TRBJ2-7, the complete variable domain reads KAGVTQTPRYLIKTRGQQVTLSCSPISGHRSVSWYQQTPGQGLQFLFEYFSETQRNKGNFPGRFSGRQFSNSRSEMNVSTLELGDSALYLCASSLRGIYEQYFGPGTRLTVT.

This clonotype showed up many times. The chain has TRBV7-8 and TRBJ2-1; D remains ambiguous. CDR3 size: 14 residues. Per the germline V gene, CDR1 is SGHVS and CDR2 is FQNEAQ. V lost 1 base to trimming and J lost 8 bases, with 12 bases between them. The chain's CDR3 is CASSLDGPLDEQFF. Here the CDR3 DNA reads TGTGCCAGCAGCTTAGATGGACCTCTGGATGAGCAGTTCTTC.